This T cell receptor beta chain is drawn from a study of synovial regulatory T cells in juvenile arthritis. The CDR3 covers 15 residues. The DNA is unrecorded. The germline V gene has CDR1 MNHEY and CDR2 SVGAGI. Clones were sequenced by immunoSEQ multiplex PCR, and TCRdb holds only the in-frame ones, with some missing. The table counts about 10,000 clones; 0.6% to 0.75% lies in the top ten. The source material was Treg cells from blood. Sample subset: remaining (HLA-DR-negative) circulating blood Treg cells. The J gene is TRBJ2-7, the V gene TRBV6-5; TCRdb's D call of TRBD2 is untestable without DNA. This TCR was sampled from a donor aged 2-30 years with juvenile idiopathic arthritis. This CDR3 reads CASSLVGLAPYEQYF.